The subject of this entry is one T cell receptor (beta chain). Its antigen is not known. The protocol was immunoSEQ multiplex PCR, while the TCRdb copy is restricted to in-frame clones and leaves out a portion. This sample carries just over 2,000,000 clones, approximately 94% of them seen once, and the ten largest clones take 0.85% to 1.2%. The sample originates from a study of shared clonotypes between healthy human individuals. Study-level findings and limits: Across a handful of donors, naive CD4 shared 5% to 5.5%, naive CD8 around 4%, memory CD4 roughly 2.4%, memory CD8 more than 0.35%. Against clonotypes common to all four donors, non-shared ones had lower generation probabilities.

V was shortened by 0 bases and J by 0 bases, with 6 bases between the two germline ends. There are 13 residues in the CDR3. Looked up from germline, CDR1 is GTSNPN and CDR2 is SVGIG (reference sequence). Selected positively for CCR7 and CD45RO-negative, naive CD8 cells excluded terminally differentiated effector memory CD45RA+ cells. The source material was naive CD8+ T cells sorted from blood. This chain uses TRBV30 with TRBJ2-7; the D gene is possibly TRBD2 (5 bases). This sequence was found in a man aged 18 to 35 in good health. This CDR3 reads CAWSVLDSYEQYF. Here the CDR3 DNA reads TGTGCCTGGAGTGTACTAGACTCCTACGAGCAGTACTTC.